This T cell receptor beta chain was captured in a study of blood T cell repertoires in COVID-19. Trimming removed 1 base at V and 8 bases at J, with 18 bases between. CDR1 and CDR2 (germline): SGHRS, YFSETQ. There are 15 residues in the CDR3. Assay used: immunoSEQ multiplex PCR; TCRdb lists only in-frame clones, some missing. The top ten clones hold 2.5% to 3.5% of a sample with around 140,000 clones, over 75% of them seen once. The chain joins TRBV5-1 to TRBJ1-1; TRBD1 might be the D (5 bases). What was sequenced was PBMCs or T cells enriched from blood (not recorded which). The clonotype was recovered from a woman between 45 and 60 years old who had recovered from COVID-19. CDR3 sequence (DNA): TGCGCCAGCAGCTTGTTGGGGGGAACGGATGTCGAAGCTTTCTTT. This encodes CASSLLGGTDVEAFF.